These 6 T cell receptor beta chains share one sample of origin, sequenced in a study of blood T cell repertoires in COVID-19. Only in-frame clones appear in the TCRdb table, and some are missing; sequencing was by immunoSEQ multiplex PCR. The repertoire holds some 130,000 clones, with 80% to 90% as singletons. Sequenced input: peripheral blood. These receptors came from a man aged 60-69 years with active or convalescent COVID-19.

This rearrangement joins TRBV4-2 to TRBJ2-7; TRBD2 aligns across 9 bases. Germline CDR1 and CDR2: LGHNA and YNFKEQ. Unmatched junction bases numbered 3, after V lost 0 bases and J lost 3 bases. The CDR3 has 15 amino acids. This chain's CDR3 is CASSQDAGGSYEQYF. The DNA of the CDR3 is TGTGCCAGCAGCCAAGATGCGGGAGGGAGCTACGAGCAGTACTTC.

The chain combines TRBV7-8 with TRBJ1-1; 9 bases align to TRBD1. V trimming: 5 bases; J trimming: 4 bases; junction bases outside the gene matches: 5. The CDR3 length is 14 residues. Germline lookup yields CDR1 SGHVS and CDR2 FQNEAQ. CDR3 protein: CASSPGQGPTEAFF. CDR3 DNA: TGTGCCAGCAGCCCAGGACAGGGGCCCACTGAAGCTTTCTTT.

A few counts support this clone. The chain has TRBV21-1 and TRBJ1-4; TRBD1, the table's D call, lacks a check against the DNA. TRBV21-1 is a listed pseudogene. CDR3 length: 17 amino acids. The chain's CDR3 is CASRGQGRPTTNEKLFF. The DNA of the CDR3 is TGTGCCAGCCGAGGACAGGGCCGACCCACAACTAATGAAAAACTGTTTTTT.

This clone was counted a few times. This chain uses TRBV5-6 with TRBJ1-3; maybe TRBD1 (5 bases). V gave up 3 bases and J gave up 2 bases, with 6 bases separating them. Germline loops: CDR1 SGHDT, CDR2 YYEEEE. The CDR3 covers 13 residues. The CDR3 nucleotides read TGTGCCAGCAGCTCGGGGGCTGGAAACACCATATATTTT. Its translation: CASSSGAGNTIYF.

The chain couples TRBV5-1 to TRBJ1-5; the D gene is possibly TRBD1 (5 bases). This CDR3 has 13 amino acids. Trimming stripped 0 bases from V and 7 bases from J, with 8 bases between. In germline, CDR1 is SGHRS, CDR2 YFSETQ. The CDR3 DNA reads as TGCGCCAGCAGCTTGGGACAGAGCCAGCCCCAGCATTTT. As protein: CASSLGQSQPQHF.

This rearrangement joins TRBV6-6 to TRBJ2-7; a weak D match, TRBD2 (6 bases). V lost 3 bases and J lost 0, with 9 bases in between. Germline-derived CDR1 and CDR2 are MNHNY and SVGAGI (reference sequence). The CDR3 sequence is 14 residues long. CDR3 sequence (DNA): TGTGCCAGCAGTTATGACGGGGGCTCCTACGAGCAGTACTTC. It specifies CASSYDGGSYEQYF.